This TCR beta chain is drawn from a study of T cells in Graves' hyperthyroidism and ophthalmopathy. Uncontrolled infection, other autoimmune disease, pregnancy or lactation excluded patients. The diagnoses drew upon clinical symptoms, serum thyroxine and TRAb, thyroid ultrasound and orbital computed tomography. A roughly 10 ml volume of fresh peripheral blood provided the PBMCs. General study findings and limits: Most thyroid clonotypes expanded above 0.001 were also detected in blood.

This clonotype has a count of ten or more. What it binds is not known. Amplified TCR beta CDR3 regions came from RNA transcripts. HTBI primers drove first-round RT-PCR of the TCR CDR3. Using its own MiXCR run on the multiplex PCR reads, TCRdb lists one record per CDR3 protein. The sample yields about 700,000 distinct CDR3 sequences, around 13% seen once. The CDR3 totals 15 residues. Germline assignment: CDR1 SNHLY and CDR2 FYNNEI. V was clipped by 4 bases and J by 0 bases, with 13 bases between them. The chain is built from TRBV2 and TRBJ2-7, with a weak D call TRBD2 (5 bases). This sequence originates from a woman under 30 with Graves' hyperthyroidism. The sequenced material came from blood. The CDR3 loop reads CASSVSGVSSYEQYF. The CDR3 nucleotides read TGTGCCAGCAGTGTTTCCGGGGTAAGCTCCTACGAGCAGTACTTC.